The 19 T cell receptor beta chains in this list originate from one sample, sequenced in a study of blood T cell repertoires in COVID-19. Sequenced by immunoSEQ multiplex PCR; TCRdb stores in-frame clones only, minus some. The sample includes around 120,000 clones, roughly 80% of them seen just once. The specimen sequenced was peripheral blood. All receptors derive from a man aged 65-85 years with active or convalescent COVID-19.

The rearrangement links TRBV4-2 to TRBJ2-5, with 7 bases lining up with TRBD1. Trimming cost V 4 bases and J 2 bases; bases outside gene matches: 4. Germline values: CDR1 LGHNA, CDR2 YNFKEQ. The CDR3 runs 14 residues. The CDR3 is CASSPGTAQETQYF. CDR3 in DNA: TGTGCCAGCAGCCCGGGGACAGCGCAAGAGACCCAGTACTTC.

Details on this clone: Other DNA sequences in this sample translate to the same CDR3. DNA for the CDR3: TGTGCCAGCAGCTCCAGGGGTGGCACTGAAGCTTTCTTT. This translates into CASSSRGGTEAFF. This sequence joins TRBV7-9 and TRBJ1-1, with D perhaps TRBD1 (6 bases). The germline V gene encodes CDR1 SEHNR and CDR2 FQNEAQ (reference sequence). CDR3 length: 13 residues. Trimming removed 4 bases at V and 4 bases at J, with 10 bases between.

This chain uses TRBV28 with TRBJ2-4, with 8 bases fitting TRBD1. The length of the CDR3 is 19 residues. Germline CDR1 MDHEN, CDR2 SYDVKM. The junction had 16 bases not matched to a gene; V was cut back by 6 bases and J by 0 bases. The CDR3 spells CASSLLTGTGSLAKNIQYF. The CDR3 DNA reads TGTGCCAGCAGCCTCTTAACTGGGACAGGTTCTTTAGCCAAAAACATTCAGTACTTC.

The chain is built from TRBV5-1 and TRBJ1-6, with 7 bases lining up with TRBD1. The germline V gene has CDR1 SGHRS and CDR2 YFSETQ. V was pared by 5 bases and J by 8 bases, with 4 bases of the junction left unmatched. The CDR3 length is 13 residues. The DNA for the CDR3 is TGCGCCAGCAGTCGGGACAGCGATTCACCCCTCCACTTT. Protein sequence: CASSRDSDSPLHF.

The rearrangement uses TRBV24-1 and TRBJ1-5; TRBD1 matches 7 bases. This CDR3 contains 18 residues. The junction had 15 bases not matched to a gene; V was cut back by 8 bases and J by 0 bases. Per the germline V gene, CDR1 is KGHDR and CDR2 is SFDVKD. The CDR3 DNA reads TGTGCCACCATCCTCTGGACAGGAAACTTAGATAGCAATCAGCCCCAGCATTTT. It is translated as CATILWTGNLDSNQPQHF.

V is TRBV7-2 and J is TRBJ2-2; D perhaps matches TRBD2 (7 bases). Germline CDR1 SGHTA, CDR2 FQGNSA. This CDR3 has 16 residues. Deletions cut 1 base from V and 4 bases from J, with 13 bases between. The CDR3 DNA reads as TGTGCCAGCAGCTTAGATAGGGGGGGCGTCACCGGGGAGCTGTTTTTT. It specifies CASSLDRGGVTGELFF.

Here the CDR3 DNA reads TGTGCCAGCAGTGAAGCAAAGGGGCAGTCCTTGTACTTC. Translated: CASSEAKGQSLYF. The chain combines TRBV2 with TRBJ2-7; D is perhaps TRBD1 (5 bases). The CDR3 runs 13 residues. Germline values: CDR1 SNHLY, CDR2 FYNNEI. Trimming removed 0 bases from V and 12 bases from J, with 15 bases in between.

The chain employs TRBV3-1 (or the pseudogene TRBV3-2) and TRBJ1-3; D is unclear. V was shortened by 0 bases and J by 3 bases, with 6 bases between the two germline ends. The germline gives CDR1 LGHDT, CDR2 YNNKEL (reference sequence). The CDR3 is 14 amino acids. The CDR3 nucleotides are TGTGCCAGCAGCCAAGAGGGCCGTGGAAACACCATATATTTT. This translates into CASSQEGRGNTIYF.

V gene TRBV19 combines with J gene TRBJ2-7; tentatively, D is TRBD1 (6 bases). With 10 bases removed from V and 3 bases from J, the gap between germline ends came to 10 bases. The CDR3 loop spans 11 amino acids. The germline V gene encodes CDR1 LNHDA and CDR2 SQIVND (reference sequence). The chain's CDR3 is CATRDIYEQYF. Here the CDR3 DNA reads TGTGCCACCAGGGACATCTACGAGCAGTACTTC.

V is TRBV25-1 and J is TRBJ2-6; D is unclear. The CDR3 runs 16 residues. Trimming took off 3 bases at V and 2 bases at J, with 11 bases between the two ends. Germline V lookup: CDR1 MGHDK, CDR2 SYGVNS. In DNA form, the CDR3 reads TGTGCCAGCAGTGATCTGGGCTCGGCTGGGGCCAACGTCCTGACTTTC. This sequence encodes CASSDLGSAGANVLTF.

The chain uses TRBV27 and TRBJ2-3; D is uncertain. The CDR3 has 14 amino acids. The V gene's germline CDR1 is MNHEY and CDR2 SMNVEV (reference sequence). Trimming left V 3 bases short and J 0 bases short, with 7 bases between. The CDR3 bases are TGTGCCAGCAGTTTCCTCAGTAGCACAGATACGCAGTATTTT. This encodes CASSFLSSTDTQYF.

In regard to this clone: Given a much more abundant clone one base away, this may be a read error. The chain has TRBV2 and TRBJ2-5; D is uncertain. Trimming removed 4 bases at V and 4 bases at J, with 4 bases between. From germline, CDR1 is SNHLY and CDR2 FYNNEI. The CDR3 runs 11 residues. This chain's CDR3 is CASSAGETQYF. CDR3 in DNA: TGTGCCAGCAGTGCCGGAGAGACCCAGTACTTC. Together with reference TRBV2 and TRBJ2-5, the CDR3 gives the full variable domain: EPEVTQTPSHQVTQMGQEVILRCVPISNHLYFYWYRQILGQKVEFLVSFYNNEISEKSEIFDDQFSVERPDGSNFTLKIRSTKLEDSAMYFCASSAGETQYFGPGTRLLVL.

This rearrangement joins TRBV5-6 to TRBJ1-4; D call uncertain. Trimming shortened V by 4 bases and J by 0 bases, and 7 bases separated the two germline ends. Germline CDR1 reads SGHDT; CDR2 reads YYEEEE. The CDR3 has 14 residues. CDR3 amino acids: CASSPTTTNEKLFF. CDR3 nucleotide sequence: TGTGCCAGCAGCCCGACAACAACTAATGAAAAACTGTTTTTT.

The V gene is TRBV30, the J gene TRBJ1-6, with a possible D match to TRBD1 (5 bases). CDR1 and CDR2 from the germline V gene are GTSNPN and SVGIG (reference sequence). The CDR3 has 12 residues. Trimming pared 1 base from V and 10 bases from J, leaving 8 bases between. In DNA, the CDR3 is TGTGCCTGGAGTGCGGAGGGGTCACCCCTCCACTTT. Its translation: CAWSAEGSPLHF.

The chain joins TRBV6-2 or TRBV6-3 to TRBJ2-1; no definite D call. The CDR3 spans 16 residues. The V gene's germline CDR1 is MNHEY and CDR2 SVGEGT. Trimming removed 0 bases from V and 4 bases from J, with 13 bases in between. The CDR3 region is CASSYSSPGLYNEQFF. DNA for the CDR3: TGTGCCAGCAGTTACTCGAGTCCGGGTTTATACAATGAGCAGTTCTTC.

V is TRBV6-6 and J is TRBJ2-3, with D maybe TRBD2 (6 bases). The CDR3 has 14 residues. Germline V CDR1 and CDR2: MNHNY, SVGAGI (reference sequence). V was trimmed by 6 bases and J by 0 bases, leaving 10 bases between them. The CDR3 reads CASRAGTSTDTQYF. CDR3 nucleotides: TGTGCCAGCAGGGCCGGGACTAGCACAGATACGCAGTATTTT.

The chain links TRBV6-5 to TRBJ1-1; 7 nucleotides match TRBD1. The CDR3 is 14 amino acids. Germline V CDR1 and CDR2: MNHEY, SVGAGI. The V gene end was trimmed by 2 bases and the J gene end by 5 bases; junction bases not matched to a gene: 5. CDR3 DNA sequence: TGTGCCAGCAGTTACAGCAGGGGGGAAACTGAAGCTTTCTTT. Its protein product is CASSYSRGETEAFF.

This chain links TRBV4-1 with TRBJ2-3; 9 nucleotides match TRBD2. V shed 1 base, J shed 1 base, and the junction held 6 bases outside the gene matches. CDR1 and CDR2 from the germline V gene are MGHRA and YSYEKL. CDR3 length: 17 residues. CDR3 sequence reads: CASSQVRGGGGTDTQYF. Here the CDR3 DNA reads TGCGCCAGCAGCCAAGTGCGGGGGGGCGGGGGCACAGATACGCAGTATTTT.

This clone was recorded a few times. J is TRBJ1-5 and V is TRBV14; D gene uncertain. V was trimmed by 3 bases and J by 4 bases, leaving 4 bases between them. The CDR3 totals 12 residues. Per the germline V gene, CDR1 is SGHDN and CDR2 is FVKESK. The CDR3 DNA reads TGTGCCAGCAGCCAGGAGAATCAGCCCCAGCATTTT. Its protein product is CASSQENQPQHF. The variable domain in full, with the rest retrieved from reference TRBV14 and TRBJ1-5, is EAGVTQFPSHSVIEKGQTVTLRCDPISGHDNLYWYRRVMGKEIKFLLHFVKESKQDESGMPNNRFLAERTGGTYSTLKVQPAELEDSGVYFCASSQENQPQHFGDGTRLSIL.